This T cell receptor (beta chain) stems from a study of blood T cell repertoires in COVID-19. V gave up 7 bases and J gave up 2 bases, with 14 bases separating them. This CDR3 region has 15 residues. In germline, CDR1 is KGHDR, CDR2 SFDVKD. The assay was immunoSEQ multiplex PCR, and TCRdb's table has in-frame clones only and misses some. This sample has about 59,000 clones, with around four fifths found just once. The rearrangement links TRBV24-1 to TRBJ2-1; tentative D call: TRBD2 (6 bases). Sequencing used peripheral blood. This clonotype was sampled from a woman aged 70-85 years with acute or convalescent COVID-19. DNA of the CDR3: TGTGCCACCAGCGAGGCGGGGTCTCCCTACAATGAGCAGTTCTTC. Protein sequence: CATSEAGSPYNEQFF.